This entry lists 23 T cell receptor beta chains sequenced from one sample in a study of a mutant IDH1 vaccine in newly diagnosed glioma. The time point here: week 11, during vaccination. With topical imiquimod, each dose of the vaccine consisted of 300 ug of mutant IDH1 20-mer peptide. These receptors' targets are unknown. Assay: immunoSEQ multiplex PCR; the TCRdb copy retains only in-frame clones and omits some. Among under 150,000 clones listed, roughly nine tenths were seen once. The sequenced sample was PBMCs, obtained from a glioma patient whose treatment included an IDH1 peptide vaccine. Source of these receptors: a woman between 45 and 65 years old with glioma.

The chain recombines TRBV10-3 with TRBJ2-7; tentative D call: TRBD1 (6 bases). CDR1 is ENHRY, CDR2 SYGVKD, per germline. CDR3 length: 17 residues. V was pared by 2 bases and J by 0 bases, with 17 bases between. The CDR3 protein is CAISEPQGRISSYEQYF. The DNA of the CDR3 is TGTGCCATCAGTGAGCCACAGGGACGGATTAGCTCCTACGAGCAGTACTTC.

The sample holds one count of this clone. The chain joins TRBV14 to TRBJ2-7; D remains ambiguous. With 1 base removed from V and 6 bases from J, the gap between germline ends came to 13 bases. Germline V gene lookup returns CDR1 SGHDN and CDR2 FVKESK. This CDR3 contains 14 residues. The CDR3 region has the DNA TGTGCCAGCAGCCAAGTTGAACAGTGGCGCGAGCAGTACTTC. The encoded protein is CASSQVEQWREQYF.

J is TRBJ1-6 and V is TRBV4-1, with 7 bases aligning to TRBD1. This CDR3 contains 15 residues. With 0 bases clipped from V and 8 bases from J, the junction kept 4 bases outside the gene matches. CDR1 MGHRA and CDR2 YSYEKL come from the germline V gene. CDR3 DNA sequence: TGCGCCAGCAGCCAAGAAAGGGGGCTCTATTCACCCCTCCACTTT. It codes for CASSQERGLYSPLHF.

The CDR3, as DNA: TGTGCCAGCAAAAATACAGGGCGCACCGGGGAGCTGTTTTTT. Protein product: CASKNTGRTGELFF. The gene calls are TRBV27 and TRBJ2-2, with D possibly TRBD1 on 6 matching bases. This CDR3 has 14 residues. Germline CDR1 is MNHEY and CDR2 is SMNVEV (reference sequence). V was pared by 7 bases and J by 4 bases, with 13 bases between.

The gene calls are TRBV9 and TRBJ2-3; D call uncertain. This CDR3 has 14 residues. CDR1 and CDR2 from the germline V gene are SGDLS and YYNGEE. Trimming left V 2 bases short and J 2 bases short, with 9 bases between. As DNA, the CDR3 is TGTGCCAGCAGCGTGGCTAGGGTCACAGATACGCAGTATTTT. Translation gives CASSVARVTDTQYF. Supplemented by reference TRBV9 and TRBJ2-3, the full variable domain reads DSGVTQTPKHLITATGQRVTLRCSPRSGDLSVYWYQQSLDQGLQFLIQYYNGEERAKGNILERFSAQQFPDLHSELNLSSLELGDSALYFCASSVARVTDTQYFGPGTRLTVL.

The genes are TRBV11-2 and TRBJ2-3; 7 nucleotides agree with TRBD2. The CDR3 contains 16 residues. V lost 5 bases and J lost 6; bases outside the gene matches: 14. Germline V lookup: CDR1 SGHAT, CDR2 FQNNGV. Written as DNA, the CDR3 is TGTGCCAGCAGCCCTCATCTGGGGAGGGCCGGTGATACGCAGTATTTT. This translates into CASSPHLGRAGDTQYF.

To note about this clone: One end of the junction fails to match germline, which may point to a read error. The chain employs TRBV7-7 and TRBJ1-1; 7 bases align to TRBD1. The CDR3 runs 13 residues. Germline-derived CDR1 and CDR2 are SSHAT and FNYEAQ (reference sequence). The chain's CDR3 is CASSLDRATEAFF. The CDR3 region has the DNA TGTGCTAGCAGCCTAGACAGGGCAACTGAAGCTTTCTTT. The full variable domain, its missing parts supplied by reference TRBV7-7 and TRBJ1-1, is GAGVSQSPRYKVTKRGQDVTLRCDPISSHATLYWYQQALGQGPEFLTYFNYEAQPDKSGLPSDRFSAERPEGSISTLTIQRTEQRDSAMYRCASSLDRATEAFFGQGTRLTVV.

This clone has just a few counts. The chain combines TRBV6-1 with TRBJ2-1; TRBD2 aligns across 13 bases. Germline CDR1 is MNHNS and CDR2 is SASEGT. This CDR3 spans 15 amino acids. V dropped 6 bases and J dropped 8; count of bases not matched to a gene: 7. CDR3 coding DNA: TGTGCCAGCAGCCTAACTAGCGGGAGGGGGGATGAGCAGTTCTTC. This translates into CASSLTSGRGDEQFF.

The chain uses TRBV6-6 and TRBJ1-2; D perhaps matches TRBD1 (6 bases). The CDR3 sequence is 15 residues long. V was pared by 0 bases and J by 4 bases, with 12 bases between. Germline V gives CDR1 MNHNY, CDR2 SVGAGI (reference sequence). CDR3 coding DNA: TGTGCCAGCAGTTACTCGTTCCAAGGGGGCTATGGCTACACCTTC. Its translation is CASSYSFQGGYGYTF.

The chain employs TRBV11-2 and TRBJ2-7; D remains unclear. The CDR3 is made up of 13 amino acids. Trimming left V 2 bases short and J 2 bases short, with 7 bases between. Germline V gene sequence: CDR1 SGHAT, CDR2 FQNNGV. This chain's CDR3 is CASSLITTYEQYF. The DNA of the CDR3 is TGTGCCAGCAGCTTAATCACTACCTACGAGCAGTACTTC.

This chain uses TRBV6-5 with TRBJ2-7, with TRBD1 matching 8 bases. This CDR3 is 15 amino acids long. J gave up 3 bases and V 8 bases, and 12 bases lay outside the gene matches. Germline V gene sequence: CDR1 MNHEY, CDR2 SVGAGI. The CDR3 coding sequence is TGTGCCAGCGGGGGCTCCGGGACAGGCTTCTACGAGCAGTACTTC. The encoded protein is CASGGSGTGFYEQYF.

The V call is TRBV6-6, the J call TRBJ2-6; no clear D. The ends were cut back, 6 bases at V and 3 bases at J, with 6 bases in the middle. The CDR3 extends over 13 amino acids. Germline loops: CDR1 MNHNY, CDR2 SVGAGI (reference sequence). The CDR3 sequence is CASSLNGANVLTF. In DNA form, the CDR3 reads TGTGCCAGCAGCCTAAATGGGGCCAACGTCCTGACTTTC.

V is TRBV7-8 and J is TRBJ2-3; D is possibly TRBD2 (6 bases). Germline CDR1 is SGHVS and CDR2 is FQNEAQ. V lost 0 bases and J 3 bases, leaving 10 bases between the germline ends. CDR3 length: 15 amino acids. The CDR3 nucleotides are TGTGCCAGCAGCTTAGCCCGACTAGATACAGATACGCAGTATTTT. Translation: CASSLARLDTDTQYF. Full variable domain (missing parts from reference TRBV7-8 and TRBJ2-3): GAGVSQSPRYKVAKRGQDVALRCDPISGHVSLFWYQQALGQGPEFLTYFQNEAQLDKSGLPSDRFFAERPEGSVSTLKIQRTQQEDSAVYLCASSLARLDTDTQYFGPGTRLTVL.

This chain joins TRBV19 and TRBJ2-7, with D possibly matching TRBD1 (6 bases). V was cut by 2 bases and J by 2 bases, with 19 bases left in between. This CDR3 has 17 residues. The germline V gene has CDR1 LNHDA and CDR2 SQIVND (reference sequence). The CDR3 loop is CASSIKGDRLRPYEQYF. CDR3 sequence (DNA): TGTGCCAGTAGTATAAAGGGAGACAGGCTTCGCCCCTACGAGCAGTACTTC.

The chain employs TRBV25-1 and TRBJ2-5, with TRBD1 identical over 8 bases. CDR1 MGHDK and CDR2 SYGVNS come from the germline V gene. The CDR3 consists of 15 residues. V shed 7 bases and J 5 bases; nucleotides not matched to a gene: 12. CDR3 region: CASTARAGGLETQYF. The CDR3 DNA sequence: TGTGCCAGCACCGCAAGGGCAGGGGGCTTGGAGACCCAGTACTTC. The variable domain in full, completed from reference TRBV25-1 and TRBJ2-5, reads EADIYQTPRYLVIGTGKKITLECSQTMGHDKMYWYQQDPGMELHLIHYSYGVNSTEKGDLSSESTVSRIRTEHFPLTLESARPSHTSQYLCASTARAGGLETQYFGPGTRLLVL.

This chain uses TRBV6-1 with TRBJ1-4; no firm D call. The CDR3 is 12 residues long. CDR1 and CDR2 (germline): MNHNS, SASEGT. The V gene lost 3 bases and the J gene lost 7 bases, with 6 bases spanning the gap. CDR3 region: CASSEYGEKLFF. The CDR3 DNA follows: TGTGCCAGCAGTGAGTACGGTGAAAAACTGTTTTTT.

The rearrangement links TRBV18 to TRBJ1-3; tentatively, D is TRBD1 (6 bases). Deletions cut 3 bases from V and 0 bases from J, with 12 bases between. CDR1 is KGHSH, CDR2 LQKENI, per germline. The CDR3 totals 16 residues. The CDR3 bases are TGTGCCAGCTCACCTCCTCGGGACACCTCTGGAAACACCATATATTTT. The encoded protein is CASSPPRDTSGNTIYF.

The chain has TRBV27 and TRBJ2-7; D is unresolved. CDR1 MNHEY and CDR2 SMNVEV come from the germline V gene (reference sequence). V lost 8 bases and J 4 bases, leaving 9 bases between the germline ends. The CDR3 has 11 amino acids. Here the CDR3 DNA reads TGTGCCAGCGAGTCCGGATACGAGCAGTACTTC. Its translation: CASESGYEQYF.

The rearrangement joins TRBV6-1 to TRBJ2-7; weak D call: TRBD1 (6 bases). Germline CDR1 and CDR2: MNHNS and SASEGT. V was cut by 8 bases and J by 2 bases, with 13 bases left in between. This CDR3 contains 13 residues. The CDR3 coding sequence is TGTGCCAGCCACCCGGGACAAACCTACGAGCAGTACTTC. Its protein is CASHPGQTYEQYF.

This rearrangement joins TRBV7-9 to TRBJ2-7; D is tentatively TRBD1 or TRBD2 (10 bases each). The CDR3 runs 19 residues. From germline, CDR1 is SEHNR and CDR2 FQNEAQ (reference sequence). V lost 4 bases and J 4 bases, leaving 29 bases between the germline ends. Written as DNA, the CDR3 is TGTGCCAGCAGCTCTCGACAGGGGGCGGCTAGCGGGAGTTTGTACGAGCAGTACTTC. Translation gives CASSSRQGAASGSLYEQYF.

This chain uses TRBV7-6 with TRBJ2-2, with D perhaps TRBD2 (5 bases). The V gene lost 3 bases and the J gene lost 2 bases, with 19 bases spanning the gap. Germline V gene data show CDR1 as SGHVS and CDR2 as FNYEAQ. This CDR3 is built from 18 residues. The CDR3 bases are TGTGCCAGCAGCTTCGGCCGGTGGCTAGCTGGCAACACCGGGGAGCTGTTTTTT. Its translation is CASSFGRWLAGNTGELFF. Full variable domain (remainder filled in from reference TRBV7-6 and TRBJ2-2): GAGVSQSPRYKVTKRGQDVALRCDPISGHVSLYWYRQALGQGPEFLTYFNYEAQQDKSGLPNDRFSAERPEGSISTLTIQRTEQRDSAMYRCASSFGRWLAGNTGELFFGEGSRLTVL.

The chain links TRBV29-1 to TRBJ2-5; TRBD2 matches at 7 bases. The better agreement between TRBJ2-7 and the DNA end casts doubt on the J call. The length of the CDR3 is 14 residues. Germline V gene data show CDR1 as SQVTM and CDR2 as ANQGSEA. The CDR3 spells CSVRPASGPYEQYF. The CDR3 DNA reads TGCAGCGTTAGGCCCGCTAGCGGTCCCTACGAGCAGTACTTC.

The CDR3 is CASSLTGRQSEKLFF. In DNA, the CDR3 is TGTGCCAGCAGCTTAACGGGCAGGCAGAGTGAAAAACTGTTTTTT. The rearrangement joins TRBV7-3 to TRBJ1-4; D uncertain. From germline, CDR1 is SGHTA and CDR2 FQGTGA. The V gene lost 0 bases and the J gene lost 7 bases, with 12 bases spanning the gap. The CDR3 is made up of 15 amino acids.